Listed below are T cell receptor beta chains from one sample, sequenced in a study of OX40 agonist ivuxolimab in advanced cancers. Sequencing used immunoSEQ multiplex PCR; TCRdb keeps in-frame clones, though not all of them. Among 45,000 to 65,000 clones listed, about nine tenths were seen once. Sequenced here: CD4+ or CD8+ T cells sorted from blood, sampled in a trial of the OX40 agonist ivuxolimab. These receptor sequences come from an adult with an advanced solid tumor such as melanoma, head and neck, liver or kidney cancer. CDR3s include the opening cysteine and the closing phenylalanine or tryptophan. Fields, in order: CDR3 protein, CDR3 DNA, clone size, J gene, D gene, V gene. D genes are given only for firm matches. Not all rows give a size; the values are once, few, many and, for expanded clones, a class.

CDR3aa: CTAGPANYGYTF
CDR3nt: TGCACTGCGGGCCCAGCTAACTATGGCTACACCTTC
abundance: NA
j_gene: TRBJ1-2
d_gene: NA
v_gene: TRBV29-1

CDR3aa: CASSLRLRDSYEQYF
CDR3nt: TGTGCCAGCAGTTTACGTCTCCGGGACAGCTACGAGCAGTACTTC
abundance: NA
j_gene: TRBJ2-7
d_gene: TRBD1
v_gene: TRBV28

CDR3aa: CSASQYNEQFF
CDR3nt: TGCAGTGCGAGCCAATACAATGAGCAGTTCTTC
abundance: NA
j_gene: TRBJ2-1
d_gene: NA
v_gene: TRBV20-1

CDR3aa: CASSTRLAAYEQYF
CDR3nt: TGTGCCAGCAGCACCCGACTAGCAGCCTACGAGCAGTACTTC
abundance: NA
j_gene: TRBJ2-7
d_gene: TRBD2
v_gene: TRBV5-4

CDR3aa: CATSRDNRPTNEKLFF
CDR3nt: TGTGCCACCAGCAGAGATAACAGACCAACTAATGAAAAACTGTTTTTT
abundance: NA
j_gene: TRBJ1-4
d_gene: NA
v_gene: TRBV15

CDR3aa: CASSRAGTGVYGYTF
CDR3nt: TGTGCCAGCAGCAGGGCTGGGACAGGCGTTTATGGCTACACCTTC
abundance: NA
j_gene: TRBJ1-2
d_gene: TRBD1
v_gene: TRBV14

CDR3aa: CASSQDTGRYNEQFF
CDR3nt: TGTGCCAGCAGCCAAGATACGGGAAGGTACAATGAGCAGTTCTTC
abundance: NA
j_gene: TRBJ2-1
d_gene: NA
v_gene: TRBV14

CDR3aa: CASSPKGVVQYF
CDR3nt: TGTGCCAGCAGCCCGAAGGGAGTGGTGCAGTACTTC
abundance: NA
j_gene: TRBJ2-7
d_gene: NA
v_gene: TRBV14

CDR3aa: CASSPVVTGGLYEQYF
CDR3nt: TGCGCCAGCAGCCCAGTGGTGACAGGGGGCTTATACGAGCAGTACTTC
abundance: NA
j_gene: TRBJ2-7
d_gene: TRBD1
v_gene: TRBV4-1

CDR3aa: CASSLVLAGEPSEQFF
CDR3nt: TGCGCCAGCAGCTTGGTGTTAGCGGGAGAGCCTAGTGAGCAGTTCTTC
abundance: NA
j_gene: TRBJ2-1
d_gene: TRBD2
v_gene: TRBV5-1

CDR3aa: CASSQVNFFGEQYF
CDR3nt: TGTGCCAGCAGCCAAGTCAACTTCTTCGGGGAGCAGTACTTC
abundance: NA
j_gene: TRBJ2-7
d_gene: NA
v_gene: TRBV4-2

CDR3aa: CASSPGSGQVNTEAFF
CDR3nt: TGTGCCAGCAGCCCAGGTAGCGGGCAGGTGAATACTGAAGCTTTCTTT
abundance: NA
j_gene: TRBJ1-1
d_gene: NA
v_gene: TRBV7-6

CDR3aa: CASSVLGGGNSPLHF
CDR3nt: TGTGCCAGCAGTGTACTGGGGGGTGGGAATTCACCCCTCCACTTT
abundance: once
j_gene: TRBJ1-6
d_gene: NA
v_gene: TRBV6-1

CDR3aa: CATSRDLRVGTEAFF
CDR3nt: TGTGCCACCAGCAGAGATCTGAGGGTCGGCACTGAAGCTTTCTTT
abundance: NA
j_gene: TRBJ1-1
d_gene: NA
v_gene: TRBV15

CDR3aa: CASSPTFLAGGTDTQYF
CDR3nt: TGTGCCAGCAGCCCAACCTTTCTAGCGGGAGGCACAGATACGCAGTATTTT
abundance: NA
j_gene: TRBJ2-3
d_gene: TRBD2
v_gene: TRBV5-6

CDR3aa: CASSHRQGVGYTF
CDR3nt: TGTGCCAGCAGCCACAGACAGGGAGTAGGCTACACCTTC
abundance: NA
j_gene: TRBJ1-2
d_gene: TRBD1
v_gene: TRBV14

CDR3aa: CASSSGTVDNEKLFF
CDR3nt: TGCGCCAGCAGCTCCGGGACGGTGGATAATGAAAAACTGTTTTTT
abundance: once
j_gene: TRBJ1-4
d_gene: NA
v_gene: TRBV5-1

CDR3aa: CASSAQGARWETQYF
CDR3nt: TGTGCCAGCAGTGCACAGGGGGCGCGGTGGGAGACCCAGTACTTC
abundance: NA
j_gene: TRBJ2-5
d_gene: TRBD1
v_gene: TRBV6-1

CDR3aa: CASTREPGSNEQFF
CDR3nt: TGTGCCAGCACCAGGGAACCAGGGTCCAATGAGCAGTTCTTC
abundance: NA
j_gene: TRBJ2-1
d_gene: NA
v_gene: TRBV6-1

CDR3aa: CASSYFPGQPQHF
CDR3nt: TGTGCCAGCAGTTATTTCCCAGGCCAGCCCCAGCATTTT
abundance: NA
j_gene: TRBJ1-5
d_gene: NA
v_gene: TRBV6-5

CDR3aa: CASSQGVTGVGQYF
CDR3nt: TGCGCCAGCAGCCAAGGGGTCACAGGGGTTGGGCAGTACTTC
abundance: NA
j_gene: TRBJ2-7
d_gene: TRBD1
v_gene: TRBV4-1

CDR3aa: CASTRPGHGYTF
CDR3nt: TGTGCCAGTACTAGACCAGGCCATGGCTACACCTTC
abundance: NA
j_gene: TRBJ1-2
d_gene: NA
v_gene: TRBV28

CDR3aa: CASSIDSMNTEAFF
CDR3nt: TGTGCCAGTAGTATAGACAGTATGAACACTGAAGCTTTCTTT
abundance: NA
j_gene: TRBJ1-1
d_gene: NA
v_gene: TRBV19

CDR3aa: CASSPGPGEKLFF
CDR3nt: TGTGCCAGCAGCCCGGGACCGGGTGAAAAACTGTTTTTT
abundance: NA
j_gene: TRBJ1-4
d_gene: NA
v_gene: TRBV11-2

CDR3aa: CASRNQRGGYGEQYF
CDR3nt: TGTGCCAGCAGAAACCAACGAGGGGGGTATGGCGAGCAGTACTTC
abundance: NA
j_gene: TRBJ2-7
d_gene: NA
v_gene: TRBV28

CDR3aa: CASKFGNIQYF
CDR3nt: TGTGCCAGCAAGTTCGGAAACATTCAGTACTTC
abundance: NA
j_gene: TRBJ2-4
d_gene: NA
v_gene: TRBV2

CDR3aa: CASSFGGAGNTIYF
CDR3nt: TGTGCCAGCAGCTTCGGGGGAGCTGGAAACACCATATATTTT
abundance: once
j_gene: TRBJ1-3
d_gene: NA
v_gene: TRBV5-4

CDR3aa: CASSKAVGVTISSYEQYF
CDR3nt: TGTGCCAGCAGCAAAGCTGTAGGGGTCACGATCAGCTCCTACGAGCAGTACTTC
abundance: NA
j_gene: TRBJ2-7
d_gene: NA
v_gene: TRBV21-1

CDR3aa: CASRGTGVYEQYF
CDR3nt: TGTGCCAGCAGGGGGACAGGGGTCTACGAGCAGTACTTC
abundance: NA
j_gene: TRBJ2-7
d_gene: TRBD1
v_gene: TRBV7-2

CDR3aa: CASSQPSAGQGKGNIQYF
CDR3nt: TGTGCCAGCAGCCAGCCGAGCGCGGGACAGGGGAAAGGAAACATTCAGTACTTC
abundance: NA
j_gene: TRBJ2-4
d_gene: TRBD1
v_gene: TRBV4-2

CDR3aa: CASKGSGNEQYF
CDR3nt: TGTGCCAGCAAGGGGTCTGGAAACGAGCAGTACTTC
abundance: NA
j_gene: TRBJ2-7
d_gene: NA
v_gene: TRBV28

CDR3aa: CASSFTTSSYNEQFF
CDR3nt: TGTGCCAGCAGTTTTACTACCAGCTCCTACAATGAGCAGTTCTTC
abundance: NA
j_gene: TRBJ2-1
d_gene: NA
v_gene: TRBV28

CDR3aa: CASSLVGSGGQETQYF
CDR3nt: TGTGCCAGCAGCTTAGTTGGTAGCGGGGGACAAGAGACCCAGTACTTC
abundance: NA
j_gene: TRBJ2-5
d_gene: TRBD2
v_gene: TRBV7-8

CDR3aa: CASSADRFTSYNEQFF
CDR3nt: TGCGCCAGCAGCGCTGACAGGTTCACCTCCTACAATGAGCAGTTCTTC
abundance: NA
j_gene: TRBJ2-1
d_gene: NA
v_gene: TRBV5-1

CDR3aa: CASSLAEGYNEQFF
CDR3nt: TGCGCCAGCAGCCTGGCGGAGGGTTACAATGAGCAGTTCTTC
abundance: NA
j_gene: TRBJ2-1
d_gene: NA
v_gene: TRBV4-1

CDR3aa: CASRGAGYRGVQPQHF
CDR3nt: TGTGCCAGCAGAGGGGCAGGCTATCGTGGGGTTCAGCCCCAGCATTTT
abundance: NA
j_gene: TRBJ1-5
d_gene: NA
v_gene: TRBV28

CDR3aa: CASSRSTDTQYF
CDR3nt: TGTGCCAGCAGCCGATCCACAGATACGCAGTATTTT
abundance: once
j_gene: TRBJ2-3
d_gene: NA
v_gene: TRBV11-2

CDR3aa: CASSIIPGLASEQFF
CDR3nt: TGTGCCAGCAGCATTATTCCGGGACTAGCGTCTGAGCAGTTCTTC
abundance: NA
j_gene: TRBJ2-1
d_gene: TRBD2
v_gene: TRBV5-5

CDR3aa: CASLTGSMNTEAFF
CDR3nt: TGTGCCAGCCTCACGGGGTCAATGAACACTGAAGCTTTCTTT
abundance: NA
j_gene: TRBJ1-1
d_gene: NA
v_gene: TRBV28

CDR3aa: CASSPPGRGDTEAFF
CDR3nt: TGTGCCAGCTCACCTCCCGGGAGGGGCGACACTGAAGCTTTCTTT
abundance: NA
j_gene: TRBJ1-1
d_gene: NA
v_gene: TRBV18

CDR3aa: CASSQRLGGTSTYEQYF
CDR3nt: TGTGCCAGCAGCCAAAGGCTCGGGGGAACATCAACCTACGAGCAGTACTTC
abundance: once
j_gene: TRBJ2-7
d_gene: NA
v_gene: TRBV4-2

CDR3aa: CASSAGQAGNSPLHF
CDR3nt: TGTGCCAGCAGCGCCGGACAGGCCGGGAATTCACCCCTCCACTTT
abundance: NA
j_gene: TRBJ1-6
d_gene: TRBD1
v_gene: TRBV9

CDR3aa: CASSLGAGTDTQYF
CDR3nt: TGCGCCAGCAGCTTGGGAGCGGGCACAGATACGCAGTATTTT
abundance: NA
j_gene: TRBJ2-3
d_gene: NA
v_gene: TRBV5-1

CDR3aa: CASSQGLMRKDISYEQYF
CDR3nt: TGCGCCAGCAGCCAAGGCCTCATGAGGAAAGATATCTCCTACGAGCAGTACTTC
abundance: NA
j_gene: TRBJ2-7
d_gene: NA
v_gene: TRBV4-1

CDR3aa: CASSLSLTGTSRTGELFF
CDR3nt: TGTGCCAGCAGTTTATCCTTGACCGGGACTAGCCGGACCGGGGAGCTGTTTTTT
abundance: few
j_gene: TRBJ2-2
d_gene: TRBD2
v_gene: TRBV27

CDR3aa: CASSSAGQLWSYTF
CDR3nt: TGTGCCAGCAGTTCCGCGGGACAGCTATGGAGCTACACCTTC
abundance: NA
j_gene: TRBJ1-2
d_gene: TRBD1
v_gene: TRBV27

CDR3aa: CASSHSEGPYNEQFF
CDR3nt: TGTGCCAGCAGTCACTCAGAGGGCCCCTACAATGAGCAGTTCTTC
abundance: NA
j_gene: TRBJ2-1
d_gene: NA
v_gene: TRBV6-5

CDR3aa: CASSPPGTQETQYF
CDR3nt: TGTGCCAGCAGCCCCCCCGGGACCCAAGAGACCCAGTACTTC
abundance: once
j_gene: TRBJ2-5
d_gene: NA
v_gene: TRBV5-4

CDR3aa: CASSLEQTGANVLTF
CDR3nt: TGTGCCAGCAGCTTAGAACAGACCGGGGCCAACGTCCTGACTTTC
abundance: NA
j_gene: TRBJ2-6
d_gene: NA
v_gene: TRBV11-1

CDR3aa: CASSPIPTFGEQFF
CDR3nt: TGTGCCAGCTCACCAATTCCAACTTTCGGTGAGCAGTTCTTC
abundance: NA
j_gene: TRBJ2-1
d_gene: NA
v_gene: TRBV18

CDR3aa: CASSSAGAAGELFF
CDR3nt: TGTGCCAGCAGTTCCGCCGGCGCGGCCGGGGAGCTGTTTTTT
abundance: NA
j_gene: TRBJ2-2
d_gene: NA
v_gene: TRBV27

CDR3aa: CAWSGTAKNIQYF
CDR3nt: TGTGCCTGGAGTGGCACAGCCAAAAACATTCAGTACTTC
abundance: NA
j_gene: TRBJ2-4
d_gene: NA
v_gene: TRBV30

CDR3aa: CASSLEPGVGIYEQYF
CDR3nt: TGCGCCAGCAGCTTGGAACCCGGGGTGGGGATTTACGAGCAGTACTTC
abundance: NA
j_gene: TRBJ2-7
d_gene: NA
v_gene: TRBV5-1

CDR3aa: CASSLSGLAGGRGTDTQYF
CDR3nt: TGTGCCAGCAGTTTAAGTGGACTAGCGGGAGGCAGGGGCACAGATACGCAGTATTTT
abundance: NA
j_gene: TRBJ2-3
d_gene: TRBD2
v_gene: TRBV27

CDR3aa: CASSWDRLNYGYTF
CDR3nt: TGTGCCAGCAGCTGGGACAGGCTAAACTATGGCTACACCTTC
abundance: NA
j_gene: TRBJ1-2
d_gene: TRBD1
v_gene: TRBV2

CDR3aa: CATGQERNYGYTF
CDR3nt: TGTGCCACCGGACAGGAACGAAACTATGGCTACACCTTC
abundance: few
j_gene: TRBJ1-2
d_gene: TRBD1
v_gene: TRBV2

CDR3aa: CASSHLESPRQYF
CDR3nt: TGTGCCAGCAGCCACCTCGAAAGTCCCCGGCAGTACTTC
abundance: NA
j_gene: TRBJ2-7
d_gene: NA
v_gene: TRBV11-2